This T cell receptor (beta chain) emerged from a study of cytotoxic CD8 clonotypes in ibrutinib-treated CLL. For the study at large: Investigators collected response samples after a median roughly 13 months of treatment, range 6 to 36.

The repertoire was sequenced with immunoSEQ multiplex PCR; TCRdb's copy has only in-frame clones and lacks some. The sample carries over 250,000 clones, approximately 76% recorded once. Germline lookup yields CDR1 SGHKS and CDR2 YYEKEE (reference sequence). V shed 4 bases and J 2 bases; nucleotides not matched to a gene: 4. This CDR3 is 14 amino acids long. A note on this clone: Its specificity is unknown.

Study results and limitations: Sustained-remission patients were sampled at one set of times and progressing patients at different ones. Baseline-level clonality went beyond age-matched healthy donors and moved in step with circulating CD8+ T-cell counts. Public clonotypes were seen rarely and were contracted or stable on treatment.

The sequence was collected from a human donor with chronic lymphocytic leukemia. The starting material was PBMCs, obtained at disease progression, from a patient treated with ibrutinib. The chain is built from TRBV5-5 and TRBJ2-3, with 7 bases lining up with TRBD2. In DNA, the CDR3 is TGTGCCAGCAGCCCGGGACTACACACAGATACGCAGTATTTT. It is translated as CASSPGLHTDTQYF.